The entry that follows covers one T cell receptor beta chain sequence. Antigen specificity is unknown. CDR1 is SGHDN, CDR2 FVKESK, per germline. V dropped 4 bases and J dropped 4; count of bases not matched to a gene: 7. This CDR3 is 16 amino acids long. This record belongs to a study of cytomegalovirus exposure and HLA in healthy donors. About the study: Earlier sequencing of about 179 million T cells yielded nearly 120 million unique TCR beta sequences. A preliminary data release comprised 70 million to 95 million unique TCRs obtained from HLA-typed donors.

Donors in the study were healthy people who gave bone marrow. Primers included in the PCR were 60 Vbeta and 13 Jbeta primers. Clones were sequenced by immunoSEQ multiplex PCR, and TCRdb holds only the in-frame ones, with some missing. Among under 250,000 clones listed, around 81% were seen once. Overall study findings and caveats: Cytomegalovirus status was reportedly diagnosed by the classifier with high specificity and sensitivity.

The chain carries TRBV14 and TRBJ2-3; 11 bases are shared with TRBD2. The receptor comes from a woman aged 60-75 years in good health and CMV-seropositive. The sequencing input was PBMCs. CDR3 in amino acids: CASSRRLAGNADTQYF. CDR3 nucleotide sequence: TGTGCCAGCAGCCGAAGACTAGCGGGAAACGCAGATACGCAGTATTTT.